A selection of T cell receptor beta chains follows, all from one sample in a study of identical twins' blood T cells. TCRdb reanalysed the 5' RACE reads using MiXCR and keeps one entry per CDR3 protein. In the table there are 400,000 or so distinct CDR3 sequences, roughly 31% of which are singletons. The sample taken for sequencing was PBMCs. The receptors here all came from a woman aged 18-49 years in good health. Each CDR3 is given without its conserved first and last residue. Each record gives: V gene, J gene, CDR3 protein.

v_gene: TRBV20-1; j_gene: TRBJ1-1; CDR3aa: SAPTRGQGPKAF
v_gene: TRBV5-1; j_gene: TRBJ2-1; CDR3aa: ASQLGSGSYNEQF
v_gene: TRBV27; j_gene: TRBJ1-4; CDR3aa: ASSATGFEKEKLF
v_gene: TRBV20-1; j_gene: TRBJ1-2; CDR3aa: SARVAGVGYT
v_gene: TRBV5-1; j_gene: TRBJ1-2; CDR3aa: ASSWTDSYGYT
v_gene: TRBV5-1; j_gene: TRBJ1-1; CDR3aa: ASSLGTGGTEDF
v_gene: TRBV4-2; j_gene: TRBJ2-7; CDR3aa: ASSQTTSGALYEQY
v_gene: TRBV3-2; j_gene: TRBJ1-1; CDR3aa: ASSQDLAGEGTEAF
v_gene: TRBV10-3; j_gene: TRBJ2-7; CDR3aa: APTRYEQY
v_gene: TRBV6-2/TRBV6-3; j_gene: TRBJ1-2; CDR3aa: ASSSTGTANYGYT
v_gene: TRBV18; j_gene: TRBJ2-1; CDR3aa: ASSPPSGGLRNEQF
v_gene: TRBV10-2; j_gene: TRBJ2-2; CDR3aa: ASSDPSGSTAGELF
v_gene: TRBV6-6; j_gene: TRBJ1-1; CDR3aa: ASSYGQGWVWDTEAF
v_gene: TRBV6-1; j_gene: TRBJ1-5; CDR3aa: ALRAGGIGQPQH
v_gene: TRBV28; j_gene: TRBJ1-1; CDR3aa: ATGRNIYTEAF
v_gene: TRBV20-1; j_gene: TRBJ1-6; CDR3aa: SARTTGPNSPLH
v_gene: TRBV14; j_gene: TRBJ1-3; CDR3aa: ASSRTGASGNTIY
v_gene: TRBV29-1; j_gene: TRBJ2-3; CDR3aa: SVDRQGTDTHY
v_gene: TRBV29-1; j_gene: TRBJ1-1; CDR3aa: SAKPRVTEAF
v_gene: TRBV13; j_gene: TRBJ2-4; CDR3aa: ASSLAVGAKNIQY
v_gene: TRBV5-1; j_gene: TRBJ1-4; CDR3aa: ASSGTGTEFEKLF
v_gene: TRBV7-9; j_gene: TRBJ2-1; CDR3aa: ASSLFTSGYNEQF
v_gene: TRBV20-1; j_gene: TRBJ1-2; CDR3aa: SARPDRRPGGYT
v_gene: TRBV20-1; j_gene: TRBJ1-5; CDR3aa: SANARGLDQPQH
v_gene: TRBV5-6; j_gene: TRBJ2-3; CDR3aa: ASSSANLRDTQY
v_gene: TRBV6-5; j_gene: TRBJ2-3; CDR3aa: ASSETTLLPGGIDTQY
v_gene: TRBV5-1; j_gene: TRBJ2-3; CDR3aa: ASSREPGTDTQY
v_gene: TRBV6-6; j_gene: TRBJ2-7; CDR3aa: ASSDRQSSYEQY
v_gene: TRBV5-1; j_gene: TRBJ1-2; CDR3aa: ASSPTSANYGYT
v_gene: TRBV4-2; j_gene: TRBJ1-1; CDR3aa: ASSQGGLLDTEAF
v_gene: TRBV10-2; j_gene: TRBJ2-5; CDR3aa: ASMIGTVIGLETQY
v_gene: TRBV6-2/TRBV6-3; j_gene: TRBJ2-7; CDR3aa: ASTSPHRSGDEQY
v_gene: TRBV6-5; j_gene: TRBJ2-2; CDR3aa: ASSYYSGSTGELF
v_gene: TRBV7-2; j_gene: TRBJ2-7; CDR3aa: ASSMLYEQY
v_gene: TRBV6-2/TRBV6-3; j_gene: TRBJ2-5; CDR3aa: ASSTLAGQGSETQY
v_gene: TRBV5-1; j_gene: TRBJ1-1; CDR3aa: ASSLVSPTSYTEAF
v_gene: TRBV7-9; j_gene: TRBJ1-5; CDR3aa: ASSREYSNQPQH
v_gene: TRBV5-1; j_gene: TRBJ1-1; CDR3aa: ASSDRDSNTEAF
v_gene: TRBV29-1; j_gene: TRBJ1-5; CDR3aa: SAGTGANQPQH
v_gene: TRBV20-1; j_gene: TRBJ1-5; CDR3aa: SAQGSNSNQPQH
v_gene: TRBV3-1; j_gene: TRBJ1-6; CDR3aa: ASSGQGASPLH
v_gene: TRBV9; j_gene: TRBJ2-2; CDR3aa: ASSVLGAGELF
v_gene: TRBV29-1; j_gene: TRBJ1-1; CDR3aa: SVLGGMNTEAF
v_gene: TRBV7-2; j_gene: TRBJ1-2; CDR3aa: ASNPLILYGYT
v_gene: TRBV6-2/TRBV6-3; j_gene: TRBJ1-1; CDR3aa: ASTQGLNTEAF
v_gene: TRBV3-1; j_gene: TRBJ1-1; CDR3aa: ASSRLGAEAF
v_gene: TRBV18; j_gene: TRBJ1-2; CDR3aa: ASALGTGNGYT
v_gene: TRBV5-6; j_gene: TRBJ2-2; CDR3aa: ASSHLAGTGELF